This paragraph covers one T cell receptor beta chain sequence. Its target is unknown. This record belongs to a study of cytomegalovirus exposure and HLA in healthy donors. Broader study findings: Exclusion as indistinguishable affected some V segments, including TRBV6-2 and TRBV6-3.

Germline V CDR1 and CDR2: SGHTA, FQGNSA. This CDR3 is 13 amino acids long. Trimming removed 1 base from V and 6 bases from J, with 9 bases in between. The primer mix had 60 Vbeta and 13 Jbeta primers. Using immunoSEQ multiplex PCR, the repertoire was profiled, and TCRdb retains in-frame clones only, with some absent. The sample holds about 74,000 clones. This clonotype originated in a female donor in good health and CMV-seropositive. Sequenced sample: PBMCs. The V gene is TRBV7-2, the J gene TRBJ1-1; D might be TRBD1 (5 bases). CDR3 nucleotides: TGTGCCAGCAGCTTAGAATCAGGGTCTGAAGCTTTCTTT. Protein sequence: CASSLESGSEAFF.